The clone carrying this T cell receptor (beta chain) has more than one count but fewer than ten. The data belong to a study of control samples from healthy donors and cancer patients. The method was immunoSEQ multiplex PCR; TCRdb's version includes in-frame clones alone and lacks a portion of them. The sample gives fewer than 95,000 clones, around four fifths of which show up once; more than 15% is in the top ten. This CDR3 region has 14 residues. Trimming pared 6 bases from V and 1 base from J, leaving 11 bases between. The germline V gene encodes CDR1 SGHRS and CDR2 YFSETQ. The genes are TRBV5-1 and TRBJ1-5, with D uncertain. The clonotype comes from a man aged 25 to 40 in good health. Sequencing input: blood. In DNA form, the CDR3 reads TGCGCCAGCAAGGAAGGCATGAGCAATCAGCCCCAGCATTTT. It is translated as CASKEGMSNQPQHF.